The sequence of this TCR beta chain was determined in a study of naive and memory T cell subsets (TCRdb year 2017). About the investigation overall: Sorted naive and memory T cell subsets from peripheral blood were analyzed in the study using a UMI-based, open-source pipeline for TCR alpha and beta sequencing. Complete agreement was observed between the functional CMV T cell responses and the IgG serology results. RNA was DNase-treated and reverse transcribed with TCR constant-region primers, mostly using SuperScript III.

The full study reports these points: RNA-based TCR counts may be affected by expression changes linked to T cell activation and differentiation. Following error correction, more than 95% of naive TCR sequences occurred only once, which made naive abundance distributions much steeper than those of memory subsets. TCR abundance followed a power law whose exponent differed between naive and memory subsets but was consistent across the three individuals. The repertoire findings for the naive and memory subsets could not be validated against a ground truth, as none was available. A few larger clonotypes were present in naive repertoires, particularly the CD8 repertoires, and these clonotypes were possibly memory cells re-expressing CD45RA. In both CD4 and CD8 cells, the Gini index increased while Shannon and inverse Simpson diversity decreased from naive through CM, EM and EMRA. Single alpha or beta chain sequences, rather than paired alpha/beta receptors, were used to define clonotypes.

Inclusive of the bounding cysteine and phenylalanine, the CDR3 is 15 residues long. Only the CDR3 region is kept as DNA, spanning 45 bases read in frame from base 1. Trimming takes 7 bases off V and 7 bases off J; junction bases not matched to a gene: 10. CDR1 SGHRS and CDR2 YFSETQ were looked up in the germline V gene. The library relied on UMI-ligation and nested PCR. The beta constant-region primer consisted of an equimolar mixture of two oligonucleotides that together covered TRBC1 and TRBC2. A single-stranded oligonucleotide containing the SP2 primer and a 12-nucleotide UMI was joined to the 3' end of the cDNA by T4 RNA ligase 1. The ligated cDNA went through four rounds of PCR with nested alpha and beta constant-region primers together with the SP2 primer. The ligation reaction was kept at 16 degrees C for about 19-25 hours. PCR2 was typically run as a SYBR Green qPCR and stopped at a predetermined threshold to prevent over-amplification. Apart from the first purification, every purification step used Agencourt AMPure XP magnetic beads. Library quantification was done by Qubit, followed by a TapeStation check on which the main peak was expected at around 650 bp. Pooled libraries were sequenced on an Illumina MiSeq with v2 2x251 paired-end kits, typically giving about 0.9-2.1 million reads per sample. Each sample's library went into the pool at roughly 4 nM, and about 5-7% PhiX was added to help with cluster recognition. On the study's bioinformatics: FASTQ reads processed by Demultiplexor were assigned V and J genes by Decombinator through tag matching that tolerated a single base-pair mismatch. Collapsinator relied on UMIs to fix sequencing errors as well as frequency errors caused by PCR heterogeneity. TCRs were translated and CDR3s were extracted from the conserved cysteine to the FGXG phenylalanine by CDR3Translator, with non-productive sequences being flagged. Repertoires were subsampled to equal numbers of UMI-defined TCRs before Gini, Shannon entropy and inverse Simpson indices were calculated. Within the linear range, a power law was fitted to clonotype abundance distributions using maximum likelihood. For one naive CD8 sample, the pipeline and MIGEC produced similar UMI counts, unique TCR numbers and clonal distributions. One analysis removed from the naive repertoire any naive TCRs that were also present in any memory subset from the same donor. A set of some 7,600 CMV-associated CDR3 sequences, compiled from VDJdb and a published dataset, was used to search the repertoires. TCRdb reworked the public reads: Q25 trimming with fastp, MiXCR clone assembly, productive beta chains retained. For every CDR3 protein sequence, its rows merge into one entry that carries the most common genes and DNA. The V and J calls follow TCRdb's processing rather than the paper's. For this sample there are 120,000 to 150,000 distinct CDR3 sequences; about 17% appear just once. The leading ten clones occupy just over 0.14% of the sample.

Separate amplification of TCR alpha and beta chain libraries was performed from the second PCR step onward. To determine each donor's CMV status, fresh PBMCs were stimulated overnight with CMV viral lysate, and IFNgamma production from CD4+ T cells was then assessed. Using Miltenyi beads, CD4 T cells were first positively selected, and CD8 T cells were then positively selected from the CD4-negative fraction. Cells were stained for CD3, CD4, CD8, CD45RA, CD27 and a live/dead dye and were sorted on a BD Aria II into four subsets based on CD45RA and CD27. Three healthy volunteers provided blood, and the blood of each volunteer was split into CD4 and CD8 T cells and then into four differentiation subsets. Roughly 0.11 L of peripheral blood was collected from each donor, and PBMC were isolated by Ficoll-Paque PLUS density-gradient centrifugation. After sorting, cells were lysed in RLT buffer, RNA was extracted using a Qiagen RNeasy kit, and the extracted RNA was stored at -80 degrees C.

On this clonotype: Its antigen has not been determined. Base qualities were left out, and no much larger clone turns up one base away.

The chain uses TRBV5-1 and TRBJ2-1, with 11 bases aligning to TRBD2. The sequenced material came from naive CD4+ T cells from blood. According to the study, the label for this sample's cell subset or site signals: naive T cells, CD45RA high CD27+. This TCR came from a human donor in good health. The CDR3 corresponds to CASGVAGGQTNEQFF. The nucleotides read TGCGCCAGCGGCGTAGCGGGAGGGCAGACAAATGAGCAGTTCTTC.